One sample yielded the 24 T cell receptor beta chains listed below, sequenced in a study of regulatory T cells in long-lasting Graves disease. Building the TCR beta libraries relied on iRepertoire HTBI primers, and CDR3 regions underwent Arm-PCR. Via MiXCR, TCRdb re-called the multiplex PCR reads, giving one row per CDR3 protein. The data contain fewer than 400,000 distinct CDR3 sequences, under 20% of them singletons. Time point: newly diagnosed GD, antithyroid drugs for less than 3 months. Researchers made the TCR library from RNA that was extracted from PBMCs. Sequenced here: peripheral blood mononuclear cells (PBMCs), sampled at new diagnosis, from a patient treated with antithyroid drugs. The source is a female donor with Graves disease.

This clonotype has a handful of counts. The chain employs TRBV28 and TRBJ2-2, with TRBD2 matching 7 bases. V lost 5 bases to trimming and J lost 0 bases; unmatched junction nucleotides: 6. CDR3 length equals 16 residues. Per the germline V gene, CDR1 is MDHEN and CDR2 is SYDVKM. The CDR3 coding sequence is TGTGCCAGCAGTGAATTGCGGGGGTCGAACACCGGGGAGCTGTTTTTT. This codes for CASSELRGSNTGELFF.

Worth noting for this clonotype: A far larger clone is one nucleotide away, so this likely arose from a read error. The V and J genes are TRBV12-5 and TRBJ2-7, with TRBD2 matching over 7 bases. J lost 7 bases, V lost 6 bases, and 15 bases had no gene match. CDR3 length: 15 amino acids. CDR1 and CDR2 (germline): LGHNT, FRNRAP. The CDR3 spells CASGFGGGSYNEQYF. The CDR3 DNA reads TGTGCTAGTGGATTCGGCGGGGGTAGCTACAATGAGCAGTACTTC.

This clonotype was seen at least ten times. The J gene is TRBJ1-4, the V gene TRBV3-1, with 9 nucleotides matching TRBD1. Germline lookup yields CDR1 LGHDT and CDR2 YNNKEL (reference sequence). CDR3 length: 16 residues. V dropped 3 bases and J dropped 7; count of bases not matched to a gene: 9. CDR3 sequence (DNA): TGTGCCAGCAGCCAGAGGGGACAGGGTGATGGTGAAAAACTGTTTTTT. Translated: CASSQRGQGDGEKLFF.

This clonotype has only one observation. V gene TRBV5-7 combines with J gene TRBJ1-1, with TRBD1 matching over 9 bases. TRBV5-7 is noted as an ORF with a role that remains uncertain. The CDR3 spans 15 residues. V shed 4 bases and J 10 bases; nucleotides not matched to a gene: 14. The CDR3 protein is CASSHDRGSLRGAFF. CDR3 nucleotide sequence: TGTGCCAGCAGCCATGACAGGGGGTCTTTAAGAGGAGCTTTCTTT.

This clonotype came up many times. This sequence joins TRBV6-1 and TRBJ2-7; TRBD1 or TRBD2 may be the D gene (5 bases each). V was cut by 4 bases and J by 4 bases, with 14 bases left in between. Germline-derived CDR1 and CDR2 are MNHNS and SASEGT. This CDR3 has 14 amino acids. CDR3 protein: CASSAWGGGYEQYF. Written as DNA, the CDR3 is TGTGCCAGCAGTGCCTGGGGTGGGGGTTACGAGCAGTACTTC.

The sample holds many counts of this clonotype. The chain links TRBV9 to TRBJ2-1; D may be TRBD1 (6 bases). This CDR3 comprises 13 residues. CDR1 SGDLS and CDR2 YYNGEE come from the germline V gene. Trimming cost V 3 bases and J 7 bases, with 11 bases left between them. CDR3 bases: TGTGCCAGCAGCGCGCCCACAGGGAATGAGCAGTTCTTC. Residues: CASSAPTGNEQFF. Full variable domain (outside the CDR3, taken from reference TRBV9 and TRBJ2-1): DSGVTQTPKHLITATGQRVTLRCSPRSGDLSVYWYQQSLDQGLQFLIQYYNGEERAKGNILERFSAQQFPDLHSELNLSSLELGDSALYFCASSAPTGNEQFFGPGTRLTVL.

A word on this clonotype: One base separates it from a far larger clone, so it is likely a read error. The V call is TRBV2, the J call TRBJ1-3; no clear D. CDR3 size: 12 residues. The germline V gene encodes CDR1 SNHLY and CDR2 FYNNEI. Deletions cut 2 bases from V and 4 bases from J, with 3 bases between. CDR3 bases: TGTGCCAGCAGTGAACTCGGAAACACCATATATTTT. This codes for CASSELGNTIYF.

In its sample, this clonotype was seen many times. V usage is TRBV3-1 and J usage is TRBJ1-4; 9 bases align to TRBD1. The CDR3 is 16 amino acids. The V gene end was trimmed by 1 base and the J gene end by 6 bases; junction bases not matched to a gene: 6. CDR1 LGHDT and CDR2 YNNKEL come from the germline V gene (reference sequence). In DNA, the CDR3 is TGTGCCAGCAGCCAAGTAACAGGGGGCTTCGATGAAAAACTGTTTTTT. This codes for CASSQVTGGFDEKLFF.

This clonotype was observed many times. This chain uses TRBV10-3 with TRBJ2-1, with D uncertain. V lost 8 bases and J lost 0, with 14 bases in between. This CDR3 has 15 residues. Germline V CDR1 and CDR2: ENHRY, SYGVKD. CDR3 sequence (DNA): TGTGCCATCGGCGCGCAGGAGAGCTCCTACAATGAGCAGTTCTTC. Amino acid sequence: CAIGAQESSYNEQFF.

This clonotype was counted at least ten times. The rearrangement links TRBV11-3 to TRBJ2-1; TRBD2 might be the D (7 bases). CDR3 length equals 16 residues. Germline CDR1 is SGHNT and CDR2 is YENEEA. V was shortened by 1 base and J by 12 bases, with 22 bases between the two germline ends. DNA for the CDR3: TGTGCCAGCAGCTTAGTATCGGGGGGCGAGATGACCGGGCAGTTCTTC. It encodes CASSLVSGGEMTGQFF.

Concerning this clonotype itself: This may arise from a read error, as a much more abundant clone is one base away. The chain combines TRBV7-9 with TRBJ2-7; 10 bases agree with TRBD1. V shed 6 bases, J shed 5 bases, and the junction held 10 bases outside the gene matches. There are 15 residues in the CDR3. Germline loops: CDR1 SEHNR, CDR2 FQNEAQ (reference sequence). The CDR3 sequence: CASSLRRQGADEQYV. CDR3 bases: TGTGCCAGCAGTCTTAGGCGACAGGGGGCTGACGAGCAGTACGTC.

This clonotype showed up many times. V usage is TRBV7-8 and J usage is TRBJ1-2; perhaps TRBD1 as D (5 bases). Germline CDR1 SGHVS, CDR2 FQNEAQ. Trimming shortened V by 1 base and J by 2 bases, and 8 bases separated the two germline ends. The CDR3 is made up of 14 amino acids. In DNA, the CDR3 is TGTGCCAGCAGCTTAGGTTGGGGCAACTATGGCTACACCTTC. Translated: CASSLGWGNYGYTF.

This clonotype was recorded many times. The genes are TRBV6-5 and TRBJ1-1; D is undetermined. Germline CDR1 and CDR2: MNHEY and SVGAGI. This CDR3 spans 14 amino acids. The V and J ends lost 7 bases and 7 bases respectively, with 19 bases between them. DNA of the CDR3: TGTGCCAGCAATTATGCGGTGTCGGGCGGTGAAGCTTTCTTT. This codes for CASNYAVSGGEAFF.

The rearrangement joins TRBV14 to TRBJ1-2, with D perhaps matching TRBD1 (5 bases). In germline, CDR1 is SGHDN, CDR2 FVKESK. The CDR3 runs 13 residues. Trimming removed 2 bases from V and 7 bases from J, with 11 bases in between. The CDR3, as DNA: TGTGCCAGCAGCCAACCCGGGACCAGTGGCTACACCTTC. As protein: CASSQPGTSGYTF.

Concerning this clonotype itself: Given a much more abundant clone one base away, this may be a read error. The chain combines TRBV11-2 with TRBJ1-1; D uncertain. This CDR3 spans 14 amino acids. CDR1 SGHAT and CDR2 FQNNGV come from the germline V gene. Trimming took off 2 bases at V and 4 bases at J, with 11 bases between the two ends. The CDR3 DNA reads TGTGCCAGCAGCTTATCCAGGATGGGCACTGAAGCTTTCTTT. It translates to CASSLSRMGTEAFF.

This clonotype was recorded many times. J is TRBJ1-6 and V is TRBV30; no clear D. The CDR3 is 12 residues long. The V and J ends lost 8 bases and 9 bases respectively, with 14 bases between them. Germline V gene sequence: CDR1 GTSNPN, CDR2 SVGIG (reference sequence). CDR3 amino acids: CAGLNSGSPLHF. The CDR3 DNA is TGTGCCGGACTGAACTCAGGTTCACCCCTCCACTTT.

This clonotype was counted at least ten times. The genes are TRBV20-1 and TRBJ2-5, with D unresolved. Trimming cost V 5 bases and J 4 bases, with 11 bases left between them. The V gene's germline CDR1 is DFQATT and CDR2 SNEGSKA (reference sequence). This CDR3 contains 12 residues. CDR3 nucleotide sequence: TGCAGTGCTGGGCGGTACTTAGAGACCCAGTACTTC. Translating gives CSAGRYLETQYF.

Regarding this clonotype: A read error is the likely source, as a far larger clone sits one nucleotide away. This chain joins TRBV11-2 and TRBJ2-5; D possibly corresponds to TRBD2 (5 bases). The DNA end lines up better with TRBJ2-1; the J call may be wrong. From germline, CDR1 is SGHAT and CDR2 FQNNGV. The length of the CDR3 is 14 residues. The CDR3 protein is CASSLGGVGTEQFF. CDR3 DNA: TGTGCCAGCAGCTTAGGGGGAGTAGGTACTGAGCAGTTCTTC.

V gene TRBV5-6 combines with J gene TRBJ1-2; possibly TRBD1 for D (6 bases). This CDR3 has 15 residues. Trimming cost V 0 bases and J 4 bases, with 13 bases left between them. The V gene's germline CDR1 is SGHDT and CDR2 YYEEEE. CDR3 coding DNA: TGTGCCAGCAGCTTGGAGCAAGGGGGGCCCTATGGCTACACCTTC. Its protein product is CASSLEQGGPYGYTF.

There are many counts of this clonotype. The CDR3 bases are TGTGCCAGCAGTGAAAGGTGGGACTCTGGAAACACCATATATTTT. As protein: CASSERWDSGNTIYF. This chain joins TRBV6-1 and TRBJ1-3; D remains unclear. Germline CDR1 reads MNHNS; CDR2 reads SASEGT. This CDR3 region has 15 residues. The V and J ends lost 2 bases and 0 bases respectively, with 8 bases between them.

The chain is built from TRBV7-9 and TRBJ2-7, with no clear D. The CDR3 spans 15 residues. Germline values: CDR1 SEHNR, CDR2 FQNEAQ (reference sequence). Trimming pared 2 bases from V and 4 bases from J, leaving 15 bases between. CDR3 nucleotides: TGTGCCAGCAGCTTACATAAGTCTAGAGCTTACGAGCAGTACTTC. Translation: CASSLHKSRAYEQYF.

This clonotype was observed many times. The chain carries TRBV18 and TRBJ1-2; a weak D match, TRBD1 (5 bases). The V gene's germline CDR1 is KGHSH and CDR2 LQKENI. Trimming pared 3 bases from V and 8 bases from J, leaving 16 bases between. The length of the CDR3 is 14 residues. CDR3 in DNA: TGTGCCAGCTCACCGTCCCGGGACGAATTCGGCTACACCTTC. Protein sequence: CASSPSRDEFGYTF.

This clonotype was observed many times. The rearrangement links TRBV28 to TRBJ1-2; D is unclear. CDR1 and CDR2 from the germline V gene are MDHEN and SYDVKM. Trimming pared 3 bases from V and 0 bases from J, leaving 20 bases between. This CDR3 contains 18 residues. CDR3 bases: TGTGCCAGCAGTTTGGACCGAAGACTGCATCAATCTAACTATGGCTACACCTTC. Translation: CASSLDRRLHQSNYGYTF.

This clonotype came up many times. This chain connects TRBV11-3 to TRBJ2-2; perhaps TRBD1 as D (5 bases). There are 15 residues in the CDR3. V was shortened by 5 bases and J by 9 bases, with 19 bases between the two germline ends. Germline CDR1 reads SGHNT; CDR2 reads YENEEA. In nucleotides, the CDR3 is TGTGCCAGCAGCCCCAGGGCCCCCAAAGGAAGGGAGCTGTTTTTT. Translation: CASSPRAPKGRELFF.